This T cell receptor (beta chain) comes out of a study of control samples from healthy donors and cancer patients. The repertoire was sequenced with immunoSEQ multiplex PCR; TCRdb's copy has only in-frame clones and lacks some. Of approximately 90,000 clones listed, roughly 80% were seen once; the top ten hold 30% to 40%. Per germline, CDR1 MNHNY and CDR2 SVGAGI (reference sequence). Trimming took 4 bases from V and 2 from J, leaving 2 bases between them. The CDR3 runs 12 residues. The J gene is TRBJ1-4, the V gene TRBV6-6, with unresolved D. Sequenced sample: PBMCs. The receptor was isolated from a man aged 65 to 85 with lung cancer. CDR3 nucleotide sequence: TGTGCCAGCAGTTCCACTAATGAAAAACTGTTTTTT. This gives the protein CASSSTNEKLFF.